Listed here is a single T cell receptor (beta chain). The table lists this clonotype with many counts. The antigen it binds to is not known. Per-nucleotide qualities are absent, and no much larger clonotype sits a single base away. For CDR1 and CDR2, the germline V gene lists ENHRY and SYGVKD. The CDR3 covers 15 residues, taking in both the cysteine and the phenylalanine. The entry retains the CDR3 DNA only, 45 bases that are in frame from base 1. V loses 7 bases, J loses 0 bases, and the germline ends lie 13 bases apart. Preparation of the library involved RT-PCR. The run used an Illumina HiSeq 2500. The public reads were reanalyzed by TCRdb: fastp trimming at Q25, MiXCR alignment, in-frame beta chains only. Each CDR3 protein appears once, grouped with its most common genes and DNA. This sample gives 650,000 to 850,000 distinct CDR3 sequences in total; roughly 14% of them show up just once. Around 7% of the sample belongs to the ten largest clones.

This sample stems from a study of response to subunit inactivated influenza vaccine (dated by TCRdb to the late 2010s). Looking at the study overall: The study used deep quantitative T cell receptor repertoire profiling to track responses to a trivalent subunit inactivated influenza vaccine. Results the study describes overall, beyond this receptor: According to the authors, only a limited number of new T cells may be recruited by each seasonal influenza vaccination.

Material: PBMCs from blood, obtained 14 to 15 days before vaccination. The sequence joins TRBV10-3 to TRBJ1-3; 5 matching bases give a weak D call of TRBD1. The receptor comes from a man over 45 who received an inactivated influenza vaccine. Donor details come from another sample of the same person, matched by shared clones. At the DNA level, the sequence is TGTGCCATCACCGCCGACGGACACTCTGGAAACACCATATATTTT. It is translated as CAITADGHSGNTIYF.